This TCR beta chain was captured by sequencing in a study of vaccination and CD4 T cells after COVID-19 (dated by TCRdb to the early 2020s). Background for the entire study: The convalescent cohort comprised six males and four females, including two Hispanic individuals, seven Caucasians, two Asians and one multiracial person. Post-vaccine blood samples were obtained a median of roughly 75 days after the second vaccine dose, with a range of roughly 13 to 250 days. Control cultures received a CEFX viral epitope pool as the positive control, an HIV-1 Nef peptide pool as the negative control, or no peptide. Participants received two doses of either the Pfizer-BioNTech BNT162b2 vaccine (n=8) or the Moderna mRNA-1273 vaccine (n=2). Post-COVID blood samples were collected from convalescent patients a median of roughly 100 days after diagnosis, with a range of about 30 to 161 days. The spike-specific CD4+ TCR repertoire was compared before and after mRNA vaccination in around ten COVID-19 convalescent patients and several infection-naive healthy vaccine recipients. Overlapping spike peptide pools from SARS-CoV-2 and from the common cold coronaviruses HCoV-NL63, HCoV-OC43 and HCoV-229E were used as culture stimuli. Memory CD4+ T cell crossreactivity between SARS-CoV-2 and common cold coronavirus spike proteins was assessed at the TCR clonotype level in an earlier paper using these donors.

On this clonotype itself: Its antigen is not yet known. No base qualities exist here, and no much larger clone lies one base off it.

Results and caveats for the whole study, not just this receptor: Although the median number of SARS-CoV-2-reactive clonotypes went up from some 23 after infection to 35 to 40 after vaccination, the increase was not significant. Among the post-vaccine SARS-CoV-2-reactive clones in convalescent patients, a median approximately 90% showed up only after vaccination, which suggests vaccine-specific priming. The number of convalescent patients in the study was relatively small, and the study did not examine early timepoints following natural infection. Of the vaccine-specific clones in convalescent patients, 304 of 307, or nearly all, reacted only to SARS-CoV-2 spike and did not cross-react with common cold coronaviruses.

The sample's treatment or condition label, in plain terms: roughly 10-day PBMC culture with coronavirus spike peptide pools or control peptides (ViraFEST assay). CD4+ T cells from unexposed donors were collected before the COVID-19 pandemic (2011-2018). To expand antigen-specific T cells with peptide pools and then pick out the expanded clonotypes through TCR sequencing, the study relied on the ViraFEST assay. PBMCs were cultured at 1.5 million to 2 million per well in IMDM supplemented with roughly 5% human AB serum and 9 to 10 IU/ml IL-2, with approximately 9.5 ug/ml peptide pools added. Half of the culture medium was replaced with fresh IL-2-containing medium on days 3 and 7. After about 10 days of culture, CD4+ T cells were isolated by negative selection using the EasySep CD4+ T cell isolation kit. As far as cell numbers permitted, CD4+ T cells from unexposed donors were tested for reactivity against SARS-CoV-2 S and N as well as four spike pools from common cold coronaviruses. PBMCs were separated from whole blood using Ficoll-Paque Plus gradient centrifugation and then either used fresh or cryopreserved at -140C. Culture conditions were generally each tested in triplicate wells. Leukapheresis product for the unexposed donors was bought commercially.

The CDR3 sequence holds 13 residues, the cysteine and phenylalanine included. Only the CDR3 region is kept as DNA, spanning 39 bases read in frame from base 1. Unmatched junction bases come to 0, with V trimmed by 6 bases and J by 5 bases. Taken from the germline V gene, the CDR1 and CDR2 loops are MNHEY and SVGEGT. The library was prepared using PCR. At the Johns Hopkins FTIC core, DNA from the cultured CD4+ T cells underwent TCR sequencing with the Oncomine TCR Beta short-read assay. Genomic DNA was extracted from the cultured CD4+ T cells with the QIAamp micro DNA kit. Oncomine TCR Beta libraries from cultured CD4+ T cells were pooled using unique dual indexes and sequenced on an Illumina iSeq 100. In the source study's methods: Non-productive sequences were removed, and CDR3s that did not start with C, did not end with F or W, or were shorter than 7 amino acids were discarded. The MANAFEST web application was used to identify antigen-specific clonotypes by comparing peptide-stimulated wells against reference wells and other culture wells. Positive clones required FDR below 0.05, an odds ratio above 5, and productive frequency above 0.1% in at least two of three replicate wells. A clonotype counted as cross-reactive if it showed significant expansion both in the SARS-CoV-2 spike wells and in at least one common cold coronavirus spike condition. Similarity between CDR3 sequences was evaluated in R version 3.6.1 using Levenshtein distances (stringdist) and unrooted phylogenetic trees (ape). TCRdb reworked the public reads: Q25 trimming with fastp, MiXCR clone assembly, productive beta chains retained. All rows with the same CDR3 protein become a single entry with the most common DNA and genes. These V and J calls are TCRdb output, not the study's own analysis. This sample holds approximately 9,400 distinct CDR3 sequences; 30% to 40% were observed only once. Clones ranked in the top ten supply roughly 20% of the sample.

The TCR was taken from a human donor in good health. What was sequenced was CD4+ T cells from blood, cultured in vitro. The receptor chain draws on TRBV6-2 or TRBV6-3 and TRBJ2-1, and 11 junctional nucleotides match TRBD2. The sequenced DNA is TGTGCCAGCAGACTAGCGGGAGACAATGAGCAGTTCTTC. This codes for CASRLAGDNEQFF.